This paragraph covers one T cell receptor beta chain sequence. This clonotype has at least ten counts. What this receptor recognizes is not known. The input lacks base qualities; no much larger clone sits a single base away. This specimen belongs to a study of Graves' ophthalmopathy and Graves' hyperthyroidism (dated by TCRdb to 2016 to 2018). As for the study more broadly: Peripheral blood was collected at initial diagnosis, before any treatment. The study used TCR beta repertoire signatures to distinguish Graves' ophthalmopathy from Graves' hyperthyroidism and to predict progression to ophthalmopathy. In total, 120 to 150 blood samples were TCR-sequenced: fewer than 50 ophthalmopathy, some 80 hyperthyroidism and some 17 hyperthyroidism-to-ophthalmopathy patients. To explore V-J signatures distinguishing ophthalmopathy from hyperthyroidism, a discovery set of 100 or so patients (around 42 ophthalmopathy, about 57 stable hyperthyroidism) was enrolled. For independent validation, a separate cohort was made up of around 19 hyperthyroidism patients plus 17 patients who later progressed from hyperthyroidism to ophthalmopathy. T-cell repertoires of thyroid tissue and blood were compared in 5 or 6 hyperthyroidism patients. Following sample collection, hyperthyroidism patients were given methimazole at a starting dose of 30 mg daily, and ophthalmopathy patients were given high-dose intravenous methylprednisolone. The 100 discovery patients were randomly split 7:3 into training and test sets.

The germline V gene gives CDR1 as SGHTA and CDR2 as FQGTGA. Counted from cysteine to phenylalanine, this CDR3 has 17 amino acids. Just CDR3 DNA is preserved here, 51 bases in frame from base 1. For this chain, trimming is 5 bases at the V end and 4 bases at the J end, and the number of junction bases without a gene match is 9. Overall study results and their limits: No statistical method was used to predetermine the sample size, and group allocation was not hidden from the investigators. In validation, the model predicted ophthalmopathy progression with about 71% sensitivity and 72.22% specificity; more than ten predicted patients were CT-confirmed with GO in a median of around 6 months. Among expanded thyroid clonotypes with frequency above 0.001, most also showed up in blood, which suggests that blood repertoires may reflect the thyroid immune response. In cross-validation, the 13-signature model distinguished ophthalmopathy from stable hyperthyroidism with just over 85% sensitivity and 81% to 82% specificity, while in the test set the corresponding values were about 79% and 69%.

TCR beta CDR3 regions were amplified from RNA transcripts for repertoire sequencing. The first round was an RT-PCR using HTBI primers with the Qiagen OneStep RT-PCR kit, and this first round was followed by a second-round multiplex PCR, then size selection and purification. The libraries underwent paired-end sequencing with 100 bp reads on an Illumina HiSeq2000. In the paper's pipeline: SOAPnuke was used for read processing, and reads with adapters, uncalled bases, a mean Phred below 15, or no exact constant-primer or identifier match were discarded. High-quality paired reads were merged with COPE v1.2.5. Each unique nucleotide sequence was treated as a clonotype, and MiTCR v1.1 was used to align the clonotypes to the IMGT TRB V, D and J references. Analysis was restricted to V-J combinations with a frequency above 0.0001, which covered just over 98% of repertoires. A TCR clonal expansion and chaos score per V-J combination was defined as the ratio of F50 clonal expansion to chaos observed in the TCRdist matrix. Welch's t-statistics and random forest were used to reduce the features to approximately 13 V-J combinations, which were then used as input to a naive Bayes classifier. Thyroid-blood repertoire similarity was quantified with the Morisita-Horn index. The public reads were run again by TCRdb, first through fastp at Q25 and then through MiXCR, and only productive beta chains were kept. Identical CDR3 protein sequences are pooled into one entry, listed with their most common genes and DNA. The V and J calls shown here were made by TCRdb, not taken from the authors' results. The sample table holds 200,000 to 250,000 distinct CDR3 sequences, of which 20% to 25% were seen once. Of the sample, approximately 39% is held by the ten largest clones.

Ophthalmopathy patients had moderately to severely active disease, Clinical Activity Score of at least 3, NOSPECS grade of at least 4, and disease duration under 3 months. Patients with other autoimmune diseases, uncontrolled infections, pregnancy or lactation were excluded from the study. Clinical symptoms, serum thyroxine, TRAb, thyroid ultrasound and orbital computed tomography formed the basis of the diagnosis. Using Ficoll-Paque density gradient centrifugation, PBMCs were isolated from about 10 ml of fresh peripheral blood. Total RNA was extracted using Trizol reagent, and RNA quality was checked on an Agilent 2100 Bioanalyzer.

Sequenced sample: peripheral blood. The receptor chain draws on TRBV7-3 and TRBJ2-6; the central 9 bases match TRBD1. The sequence was obtained from a woman aged 45-59 years with Graves' ophthalmopathy. Donor details come from another sample of the same person, matched by shared clones. The encoded CDR3 is CASSKGQGPSGANVLTF. The DNA is TGTGCCAGCAGCAAAGGACAGGGGCCGTCAGGGGCCAACGTCCTGACTTTC.